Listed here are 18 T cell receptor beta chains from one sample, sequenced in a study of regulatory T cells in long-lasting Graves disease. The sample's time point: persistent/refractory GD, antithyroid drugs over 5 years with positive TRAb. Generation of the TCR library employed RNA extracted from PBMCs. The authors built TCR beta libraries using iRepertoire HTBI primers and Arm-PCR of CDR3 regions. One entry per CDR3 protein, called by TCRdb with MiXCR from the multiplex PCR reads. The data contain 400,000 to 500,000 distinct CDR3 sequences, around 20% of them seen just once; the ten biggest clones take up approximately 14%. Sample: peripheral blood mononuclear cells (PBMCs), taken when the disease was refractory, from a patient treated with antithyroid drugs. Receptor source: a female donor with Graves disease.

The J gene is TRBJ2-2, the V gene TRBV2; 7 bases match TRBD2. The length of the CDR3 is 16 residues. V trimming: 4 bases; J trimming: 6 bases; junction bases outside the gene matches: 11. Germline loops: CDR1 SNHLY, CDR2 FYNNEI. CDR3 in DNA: TGTGCCAGCAGTGGTTGGGGGGGAGTCTTGCCCGGGGAGCTGTTTTTT. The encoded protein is CASSGWGGVLPGELFF.

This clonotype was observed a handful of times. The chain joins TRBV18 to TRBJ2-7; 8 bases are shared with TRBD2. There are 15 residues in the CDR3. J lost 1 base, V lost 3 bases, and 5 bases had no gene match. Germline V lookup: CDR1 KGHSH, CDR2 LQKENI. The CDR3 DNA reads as TGTGCCAGCTCACCTTCGGGACTAGATTCCTACGAGCAGTACTTC. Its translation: CASSPSGLDSYEQYF. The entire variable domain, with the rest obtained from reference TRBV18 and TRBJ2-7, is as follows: NAGVMQNPRHLVRRRGQEARLRCSPMKGHSHVYWYRQLPEEGLKFMVYLQKENIIDESGMPKERFSAEFPKEGPSILRIQQVVRGDSAAYFCASSPSGLDSYEQYFGPGTRLTVT.

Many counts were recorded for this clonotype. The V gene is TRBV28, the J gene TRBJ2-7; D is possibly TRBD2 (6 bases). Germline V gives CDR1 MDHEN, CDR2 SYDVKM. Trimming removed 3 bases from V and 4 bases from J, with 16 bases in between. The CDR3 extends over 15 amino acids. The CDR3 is CASSLELALRYEQYF. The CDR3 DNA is TGTGCCAGCAGTTTGGAACTAGCCCTGCGTTACGAGCAGTACTTC.

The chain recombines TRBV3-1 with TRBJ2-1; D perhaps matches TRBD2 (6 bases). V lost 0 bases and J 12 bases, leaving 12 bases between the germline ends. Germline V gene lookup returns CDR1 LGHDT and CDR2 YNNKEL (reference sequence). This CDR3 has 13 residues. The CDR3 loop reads CASSQDRRLGQFF. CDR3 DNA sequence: TGTGCCAGCAGCCAAGATCGGAGACTAGGGCAGTTCTTC.

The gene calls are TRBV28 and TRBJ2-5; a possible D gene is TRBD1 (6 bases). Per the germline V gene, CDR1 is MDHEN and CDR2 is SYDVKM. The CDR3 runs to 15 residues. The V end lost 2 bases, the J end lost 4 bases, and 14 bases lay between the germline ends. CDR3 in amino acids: CASSLLRRGGETQYF. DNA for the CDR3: TGTGCCAGCAGTTTACTCCGCAGGGGTGGAGAGACCCAGTACTTC.

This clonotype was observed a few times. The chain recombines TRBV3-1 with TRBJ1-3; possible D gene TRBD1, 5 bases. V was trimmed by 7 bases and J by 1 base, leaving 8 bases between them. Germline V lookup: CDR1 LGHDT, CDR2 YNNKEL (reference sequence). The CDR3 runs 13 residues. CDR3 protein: CASTAGSGNTIYF. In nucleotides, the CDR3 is TGTGCCAGCACCGCAGGGTCTGGAAACACCATATATTTT. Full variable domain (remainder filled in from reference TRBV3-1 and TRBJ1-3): DTAVSQTPKYLVTQMGNDKSIKCEQNLGHDTMYWYKQDSKKFLKIMFSYNNKELIINETVPNRFSPKSPDKAHLNLHINSLELGDSAVYFCASTAGSGNTIYFGEGSWLTVV.

The DNA of the CDR3 is TGCGCCAGCAGCCCAACAGGGAAAGGAACTGAAGCTTTCTTT. Its protein is CASSPTGKGTEAFF. The chain has TRBV5-1 and TRBJ1-1, with D possibly matching TRBD1 (6 bases). Looked up from germline, CDR1 is SGHRS and CDR2 is YFSETQ. This CDR3 comprises 14 residues. Deletions cut 4 bases from V and 5 bases from J, with 15 bases between.

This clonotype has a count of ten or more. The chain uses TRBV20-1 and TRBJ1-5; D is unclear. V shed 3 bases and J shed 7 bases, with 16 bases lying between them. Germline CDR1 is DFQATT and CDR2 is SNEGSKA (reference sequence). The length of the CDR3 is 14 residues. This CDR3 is CSASPGGMGQPQHF. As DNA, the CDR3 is TGCAGTGCTAGCCCGGGTGGGATGGGGCAGCCCCAGCATTTT.

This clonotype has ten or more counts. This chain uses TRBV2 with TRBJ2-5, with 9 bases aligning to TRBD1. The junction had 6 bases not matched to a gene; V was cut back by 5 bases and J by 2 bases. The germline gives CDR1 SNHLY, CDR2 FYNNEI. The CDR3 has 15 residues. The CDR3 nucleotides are TGTGCCAGCAGTCCTGACAGGGGGAGACAAGAGACCCAGTACTTC. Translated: CASSPDRGRQETQYF.

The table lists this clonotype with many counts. The CDR3, as DNA: TGTGCCAGCAGTTCCCCGCGGAGGGTTGAGCAGTACTTC. Encoded protein: CASSSPRRVEQYF. This rearrangement joins TRBV27 to TRBJ2-7, with a possible D match to TRBD2 (6 bases). This CDR3 has 13 residues. CDR1 is MNHEY and CDR2 is SMNVEV in the germline V gene (reference sequence). The V end was cut by 4 bases, the J end by 7 bases, with 14 bases between.

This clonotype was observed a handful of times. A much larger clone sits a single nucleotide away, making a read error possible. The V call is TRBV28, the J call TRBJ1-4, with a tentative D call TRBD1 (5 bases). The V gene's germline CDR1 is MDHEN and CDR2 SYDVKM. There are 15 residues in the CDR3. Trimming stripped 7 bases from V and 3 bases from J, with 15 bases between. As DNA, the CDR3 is TGTGCCAGCAACGACCCGGCAGGGCCTAATGAAAAACTGTTTTTT. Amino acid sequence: CASNDPAGPNEKLFF. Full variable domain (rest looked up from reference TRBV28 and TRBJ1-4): DVKVTQSSRYLVKRTGEKVFLECVQDMDHENMFWYRQDPGLGLRLIYFSYDVKMKEKGDIPEGYSVSREKKERFSLILESASTNQTSMYLCASNDPAGPNEKLFFGSGTQLSVL.

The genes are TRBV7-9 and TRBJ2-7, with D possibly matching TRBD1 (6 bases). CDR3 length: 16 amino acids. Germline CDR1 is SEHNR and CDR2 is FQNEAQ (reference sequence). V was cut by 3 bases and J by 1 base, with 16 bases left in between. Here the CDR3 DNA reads TGTGCCAGCAGCTTCGGAGAAGAAGGACAGTCCTACGAGCAGTACTTC. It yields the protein CASSFGEEGQSYEQYF. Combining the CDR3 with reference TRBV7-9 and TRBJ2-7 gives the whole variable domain DTGVSQNPRHKITKRGQNVTFRCDPISEHNRLYWYRQTLGQGPEFLTYFQNEAQLEKSRLLSDRFSAERPKGSFSTLEIQRTEQGDSAMYLCASSFGEEGQSYEQYFGPGTRLTVT.

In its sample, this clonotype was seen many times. The CDR3 bases are TGTGCCAGCGCCCTAGGACGGAACTACGAGCAGTACTTC. This sequence encodes CASALGRNYEQYF. The V call is TRBV12-3 or TRBV12-4, the J call TRBJ2-7, with unresolved D. There are 13 residues in the CDR3. Trimming removed 8 bases from V and 3 bases from J, with 14 bases in between.

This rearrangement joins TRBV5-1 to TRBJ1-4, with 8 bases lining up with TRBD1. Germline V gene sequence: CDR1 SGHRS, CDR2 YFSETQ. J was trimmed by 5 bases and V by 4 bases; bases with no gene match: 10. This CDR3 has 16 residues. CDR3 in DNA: TGCGCCAGCAGCCCCGTAGACAGGGGAAGGAATGAAAAACTGTTTTTT. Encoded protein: CASSPVDRGRNEKLFF.

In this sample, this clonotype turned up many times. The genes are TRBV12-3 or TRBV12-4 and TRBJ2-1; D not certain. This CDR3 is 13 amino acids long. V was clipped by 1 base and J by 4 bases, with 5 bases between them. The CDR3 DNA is TGTGCCAGCAGTTTAGGGGAATACAATGAGCAGTTCTTC. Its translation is CASSLGEYNEQFF.

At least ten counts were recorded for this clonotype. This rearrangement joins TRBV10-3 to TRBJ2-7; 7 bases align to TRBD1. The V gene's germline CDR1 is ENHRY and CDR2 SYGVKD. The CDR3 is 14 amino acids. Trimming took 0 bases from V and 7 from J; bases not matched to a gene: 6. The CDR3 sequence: CAISESRQGREQYF. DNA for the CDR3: TGTGCCATCAGTGAGTCGAGACAGGGTCGAGAGCAGTACTTC.

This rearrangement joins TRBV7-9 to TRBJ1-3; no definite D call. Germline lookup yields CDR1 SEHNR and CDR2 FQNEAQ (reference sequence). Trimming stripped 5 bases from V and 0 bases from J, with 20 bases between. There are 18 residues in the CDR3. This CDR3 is CASSNPGRPRPSGNTIYF. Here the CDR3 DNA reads TGTGCCAGCAGCAACCCAGGCAGACCGAGACCCTCTGGAAACACCATATATTTT.

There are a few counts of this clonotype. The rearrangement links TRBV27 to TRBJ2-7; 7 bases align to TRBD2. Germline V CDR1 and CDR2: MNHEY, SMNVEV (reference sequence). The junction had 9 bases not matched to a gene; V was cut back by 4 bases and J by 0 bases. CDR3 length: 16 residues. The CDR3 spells CASSSNLAVSSYEQYF. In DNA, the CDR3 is TGTGCCAGCAGTTCGAATCTAGCGGTTAGCTCCTACGAGCAGTACTTC.